This TCR beta chain was sequenced during a study of cytomegalovirus exposure and HLA in healthy donors. Both 60 Vbeta primers and 13 Jbeta primers went into the PCR. Clones were sequenced by immunoSEQ multiplex PCR, and TCRdb holds only the in-frame ones, with some missing. This table holds about 110,000 clones, roughly 85% found once. The clonotype was recovered from a woman between 35 and 50 years old in good health and CMV-seronegative. Sample: PBMCs.

The CDR3 DNA sequence: TGTGCCAGTAGTCTGGAGGTTGGTAGCAGCTACGAGCAGTACTTC. Translated: CASSLEVGSSYEQYF. This chain connects TRBV19 to TRBJ2-7; D is perhaps TRBD2 (5 bases). Germline lookup yields CDR1 LNHDA and CDR2 SQIVND (reference sequence). The CDR3 is 15 residues long. Trimming took 5 bases from V and 3 from J, leaving 17 bases between them.